This T cell receptor (beta chain) was retrieved from a study of OX40 agonist ivuxolimab in advanced cancers. As for the study more broadly: Ivuxolimab, which targeted the costimulatory receptor OX40 (CD134), was an agonistic, fully human IgG2 monoclonal antibody. Intravenous ivuxolimab was administered to patients every 2 weeks at six dose levels: 0.01, 0.1, 0.3, 1.5, 3 and 10 mg/kg. Of the 52 patients in dose escalation, around 20 had hepatocellular carcinoma, some 15 had melanoma, 9 had renal cell carcinoma and 9 had head and neck cancer. The dose-escalation cohort was roughly 80% male with a mean age of around 62 years, ranging from roughly 20 to 80. Prior anti-PD-1, anti-PD-L1 or anti-CTLA-4 therapy was permitted, and 40% to 50% of dose-escalation patients had received checkpoint inhibitors. Three dose-escalation patients achieved partial responses, one with hepatocellular carcinoma and two with cutaneous melanoma. Peripheral TCRbeta sequencing aimed to test whether ivuxolimab altered TCR sequence diversity and caused clonal T-cell expansion. The paper reports the monotherapy dose-escalation portion (N ≈ 50 patients) of the phase I ivuxolimab trial. Overall study results and their limits: The antigen specificity of the clonally expanded peripheral T cells was not determined. In the 0.1-3.0 mg/kg groups, partial responders had among the lowest normalized peripheral clonal expansion, particularly in CD8+ T cells. Low levels of normalized T-cell clonal expansion were also seen in some patients who did not respond. Clonal expansion of both CD4+ and CD8+ blood T cells was observed from baseline to week 6 at doses 0.1 to 3.0 mg/kg. On average, CD8+ T cells showed more expanded clones than CD4+ T cells after ivuxolimab.

For sequencing of the TCRbeta CDR3 region, genomic DNA was extracted from the sorted cells. TCRbeta CDR3 regions were sequenced using the immunoSEQ Assay. The immuneACCESS repertoire file appears here via TCRdb, limited to in-frame rearrangements. These files lack a portion of the clones; in checked studies, under half of the deficit traces to unresolved V genes, and the cause of the others is not known. The sample table shows around 62,000 clones, and around nine tenths are seen once. The ten most abundant clones make up roughly 1.1% of the sample. Patients with autoimmune disease history or receiving systemic immunosuppression were excluded from the trial. In every dose cohort, peripheral blood was drawn for TCR sequencing at baseline, cycle 4 day 1, and cycle 7 day 1. The samples were taken from a phase I, first-in-human, multicenter, open-label dose-escalation trial of ivuxolimab. Adults with locally advanced or metastatic melanoma, renal cell carcinoma, hepatocellular carcinoma or head and neck squamous cell carcinoma were enrolled in the trial. Before TCR sequencing, CD4+ and CD8+ T cells were separately sorted from peripheral blood.

Regarding this clone: The antigen it recognizes is unknown. It has no much larger one-base neighbor in the sample; base qualities were not kept.

Material: CD4+ or CD8+ T cells sorted from blood, obtained in a trial of the OX40 agonist ivuxolimab. The clonotype comes from an adult with an advanced solid tumor such as melanoma, head and neck, liver or kidney cancer.

The CDR3: CASGLSGANNEQFF. Read as DNA, the sequence is TGTGCCAGCGGGCTTAGCGGGGCTAACAATGAGCAGTTCTTC. The chain uses TRBV6-5 and TRBJ2-1, with 8 middle bases fitting TRBD2. Counted from cysteine to phenylalanine, this CDR3 has 14 amino acids. Left in the record is the CDR3 DNA by itself, 42 bases read in frame from the first base. Relative to germline, V is missing 8 bases and J is missing 5 bases, with 8 bases of the junction outside any gene match. The germline V gene supplies CDR1 MNHEY and CDR2 SVGAGI.